The 18 T cell receptor beta chains below were found in one sample sequenced in a study of shared clonotypes between healthy human individuals (dated by TCRdb to about 2020). Receptors were amplified or captured by the immunoSEQ multiplex PCR assay. TCRdb stores this immuneACCESS table with in-frame sequences only. Part of the clones is absent; in the studies checked, under half of the shortfall reflects unresolved V genes, and no reason is known for the rest. The sample table shows a few hundred thousand clones, and less than 98% are seen once. Of the sample, about 0.057% is held by the ten largest clones. The source material was naive CD4+ T cells sorted from blood. The meaning of the sample's cell subset or site label: CD45RA+ positively selected. All receptors derive from a woman aged 30 to 39 in good health.

The gene calls are TRBV19 and TRBJ2-2, with D hard to call. CDR1 is LNHDA and CDR2 is SQIVND in the germline V gene (reference sequence). Trimming cost V 7 bases and J 2 bases, with 14 bases left between them. The CDR3 is 15 residues long. The DNA for the CDR3 is TGTGCCAGTACATCGAGCAGCATAAACACCGGGGAGCTGTTTTTT. Translation: CASTSSSINTGELFF.

The chain carries TRBV25-1 and TRBJ2-7; 7 bases are a match to TRBD2. Germline loops: CDR1 MGHDK, CDR2 SYGVNS. V lost 1 base to trimming and J lost 4 bases; unmatched junction nucleotides: 4. This CDR3 contains 14 residues. The CDR3 region is CASSESGGGYEQYF. For the CDR3, the DNA is TGTGCCAGCAGTGAATCGGGGGGTGGGTACGAGCAGTACTTC.

The chain couples TRBV1 to TRBJ1-1; TRBD1, as called in the table, went unchecked against the DNA. TRBV1 is recorded as a pseudogene. The CDR3 has 16 amino acids. The CDR3 reads CTSSQDERGGYTEAFF. The DNA for the CDR3 is TGCACCAGCAGCCAAGATGAAAGGGGCGGCTACACTGAAGCTTTCTTT.

The gene calls are TRBV2 and TRBJ2-3; 8 nucleotides align to TRBD1. The CDR3 covers 15 residues. Germline-derived CDR1 and CDR2 are SNHLY and FYNNEI. V dropped 4 bases and J dropped 2; count of bases not matched to a gene: 5. CDR3 in DNA: TGTGCCAGCAGTGGCAGGGACAGGTACACAGATACGCAGTATTTT. Residues: CASSGRDRYTDTQYF. The variable domain in full, completed from reference TRBV2 and TRBJ2-3, reads EPEVTQTPSHQVTQMGQEVILRCVPISNHLYFYWYRQILGQKVEFLVSFYNNEISEKSEIFDDQFSVERPDGSNFTLKIRSTKLEDSAMYFCASSGRDRYTDTQYFGPGTRLTVL.

The chain is built from TRBV5-4 and TRBJ2-3, with 9 bases that match TRBD2. In germline, CDR1 is SGHNT, CDR2 YYREEE (reference sequence). V gave up 1 base and J gave up 2 bases; unmatched junction bases: 5. CDR3 length: 16 residues. The CDR3 nucleotides read TGTGCCAGCAGCTTGAGGATAGCGGGAGTCACAGATACGCAGTATTTT. Translating it yields CASSLRIAGVTDTQYF.

The chain couples TRBV5-1 to TRBJ1-5, with D maybe TRBD1 (6 bases). The CDR3 has 18 amino acids. The germline gives CDR1 SGHRS, CDR2 YFSETQ. V was clipped by 3 bases and J by 1 base, with 20 bases between them. CDR3 amino acids: CASSSQPIGQLSNQPQHF. The DNA of the CDR3 is TGCGCCAGCAGCTCTCAACCGATAGGACAGTTGAGCAATCAGCCCCAGCATTTT.

The chain has TRBV28 and TRBJ1-3; TRBD1 might be the D (6 bases). Trimming pared 6 bases from V and 0 bases from J, leaving 9 bases between. Germline loops: CDR1 MDHEN, CDR2 SYDVKM. This CDR3 spans 14 amino acids. CDR3 bases: TGTGCCAGCAGGGACAGCCTCTCTGGAAACACCATATATTTT. Its translation is CASRDSLSGNTIYF.

The rearrangement joins TRBV19 to TRBJ2-1; TRBD2 matches 10 bases. The CDR3 covers 15 residues. V trimming: 1 base; J trimming: 10 bases; junction bases outside the gene matches: 7. Germline CDR1 and CDR2: LNHDA and SQIVND (reference sequence). CDR3 sequence (DNA): TGTGCCAGTAGTATAGGTTATAGCGGGAGGCACGAGCAGTTCTTC. Translated: CASSIGYSGRHEQFF.

V and J are TRBV21-1 and TRBJ1-1; the D call in the table, TRBD1, was not verified against the DNA. TRBV21-1 is shown as a pseudogene. The CDR3 covers 14 residues. The CDR3 DNA is TGTGCCAGCAGCAAAGAGGGGGTACGGACTGAAGCTTTCTTT. The encoded protein is CASSKEGVRTEAFF.

CDR3 DNA: TGCGCCAGCAGCTTGGTTGGGGGGCTGGACACCGGGGAGCTGTTTTTT. It yields the protein CASSLVGGLDTGELFF. The gene calls are TRBV5-1 and TRBJ2-2; possibly TRBD1 or TRBD2 for D (6 bases each). The CDR3 length is 16 residues. Looked up from germline, CDR1 is SGHRS and CDR2 is YFSETQ. Deletions cut 0 bases from V and 3 bases from J, with 12 bases between.

The chain carries TRBV18 and TRBJ2-6; TRBD1 agrees at 8 bases. This CDR3 spans 17 amino acids. Trimming removed 3 bases from V and 1 base from J; junction bases left unmatched: 5. The germline CDR1 and CDR2 sequences are KGHSH and LQKENI. The CDR3 sequence is CASSPRTGSSGANVLTF. CDR3 nucleotide sequence: TGTGCCAGCTCACCGCGGACAGGGAGTTCTGGGGCCAACGTCCTGACTTTC.

This clone showed up just once. The chain combines TRBV28 with TRBJ2-7; D is possibly TRBD2 (5 bases). Trimming shortened V by 3 bases and J by 5 bases, and 17 bases separated the two germline ends. The CDR3 consists of 15 residues. The germline CDR1 and CDR2 sequences are MDHEN and SYDVKM. CDR3 bases: TGTGCCAGCAGTTTCTCTGTCGAAGGAGGAGACGAGCAGTACTTC. It is translated as CASSFSVEGGDEQYF.

The chain recombines TRBV2 with TRBJ2-2; D possibly matches TRBD1 or TRBD2 (5 bases each). V was shortened by 5 bases and J by 2 bases, with 15 bases between the two germline ends. Germline-derived CDR1 and CDR2 are SNHLY and FYNNEI. CDR3 length: 16 amino acids. In DNA form, the CDR3 reads TGTGCCAGCAGTCCGACGGGACCTACTAACACCGGGGAGCTGTTTTTT. Amino acid sequence: CASSPTGPTNTGELFF.

The rearrangement joins TRBV28 to TRBJ2-3; D is uncertain. CDR1 is MDHEN and CDR2 is SYDVKM in the germline V gene. The CDR3 spans 12 residues. The V end was cut by 7 bases, the J end by 5 bases, with 10 bases between. CDR3 bases: TGTGCCAGCACCCGCGGCAAAGATACGCAGTATTTT. As protein: CASTRGKDTQYF.

J is TRBJ1-1 and V is TRBV5-5, with D possibly TRBD1 on 6 matching bases. The V gene lost 2 bases and the J gene lost 7 bases, with 9 bases spanning the gap. This CDR3 contains 12 residues. Germline V gene lookup returns CDR1 SGHKS and CDR2 YYEKEE (reference sequence). The CDR3 protein is CASSLQGSEAFF. DNA for the CDR3: TGTGCCAGCAGCTTACAGGGAAGTGAAGCTTTCTTT.

This rearrangement joins TRBV15 to TRBJ1-5; D call uncertain. V was clipped by 2 bases and J by 0 bases, with 8 bases between them. The CDR3 is made up of 15 amino acids. Germline lookup yields CDR1 LNHNV and CDR2 YYDKDF (reference sequence). The CDR3 nucleotides are TGTGCCACCAGCAGAAAACTGTATAGCAATCAGCCCCAGCATTTT. Amino acids: CATSRKLYSNQPQHF.

The chain carries TRBV10-1 and TRBJ2-5; 7 nucleotides match TRBD2. V lost 5 bases and J lost 4; bases outside the gene matches: 7. The CDR3 is made up of 14 amino acids. Germline V gives CDR1 WNHNN, CDR2 SYGVQD (reference sequence). The CDR3 region is CASSKGTKGETQYF. The CDR3 DNA reads as TGCGCCAGCAGTAAAGGGACTAAGGGAGAGACCCAGTACTTC.

CDR3 bases: TGTGCCAGCAGTTTAAGGACGAACACAGATACGCAGTATTTT. Amino acid sequence: CASSLRTNTDTQYF. The chain employs TRBV27 and TRBJ2-3; D is unresolved. CDR1 MNHEY and CDR2 SMNVEV come from the germline V gene (reference sequence). CDR3 length: 14 residues. V lost 2 bases, J lost 2 bases, and 8 bases lay in between.